The clone carrying this T cell receptor beta chain showed up just a few times. Its antigen is undetermined. CDR1 is LNHDA, CDR2 SQIVND, per germline (reference sequence). The CDR3 sequence is 18 residues long. V lost 0 bases and J 2 bases, leaving 18 bases between the germline ends. Unique molecular identifiers were affixed to discrete cDNA molecules within the library. TCRdb passed the reads through MiXCR, listing each CDR3 protein once. The sample comprises around 120,000 distinct CDR3 sequences, around 9% of which are singletons, and approximately 1.5% rests with the top ten. These data come from a study of human T cells and chemical hapten exposure. Across the whole study: Minor volume differences among pooled libraries chiefly drove per-sample TCR yield variation.

Study results and limitations: Those TCRs sitting above 1 in 1000 frequency stayed the same with DPC sensitization.

Unfractionated whole blood served as the source for total RNA extraction. The chain uses TRBV19 and TRBJ2-3, with TRBD1 as a possible D gene (5 bases). The clonotype originates from a human donor in good health. Some clones in this sample may be carry-over from other donors' samples. Sequencing was done on a sample of whole blood. The CDR3 region is CASSIDHPADIDTDTQYF. The CDR3 bases are TGTGCCAGTAGTATAGATCATCCCGCGGACATAGACACAGATACGCAGTATTTT.